This T cell receptor (beta chain) was sequenced for a study of identical twins. After template switching added a universal primer site, the resulting cDNA carried unique molecular identifiers. TCRdb itself ran the 5' RACE reads through MiXCR, one entry per CDR3 protein. This sample yields 400,000 to 500,000 distinct CDR3 sequences, of which approximately 17% are seen a single time; around 12% belongs to the top ten. Details on this clonotype: Its specificity is unknown.

Findings and limits, study-wide: The more abundant beta clonotypes in cord blood had fewer insertions, and memory repertoires did not show this.

This CDR3 is built from 15 residues. Germline V gene lookup returns CDR1 SGHTA and CDR2 FQGNSA. Trimming stripped 2 bases from V and 4 bases from J, with 15 bases between. This clonotype was obtained from a man aged 50-60 years in good health. Specimen: naive T cells sorted from blood. The chain is built from TRBV7-2 and TRBJ2-7; perhaps TRBD2 as D (6 bases). CDR3 region: CASSLKWGESYEQYF. In DNA, the CDR3 is TGTGCCAGCAGCTTAAAGTGGGGGGAATCTTACGAGCAGTACTTC.